The clone carrying this TCR beta chain was detected a few times. Its antigen remains unknown. This entry is derived from a study of T-cell memory formation after mild COVID-19. Study-level background: Across donors, TCR clusters were largely donor specific.

MiXCR was run by TCRdb on the 5' RACE reads, yielding one entry per CDR3 protein. The table records nearly 110,000 distinct CDR3 sequences, about 15% of them present only once. The CDR3 length is 15 residues. J gave up 0 bases and V 0 bases, and 1 base lay outside the gene matches. Germline V CDR1 and CDR2: SGDLS, YYNGEE. Study-wide results and caveats: Clones which contracted sat mainly in CM and EM if CD4+, and in EMRA if CD8+. Specificity for SARS-CoV-2 was not confirmed among the second-wave clones peaking on day 37.

The sequenced sample consisted of PBMCs or a T cell subset sorted from them (not recorded which). The gene calls are TRBV9 and TRBJ2-7; 9 bases map to TRBD1. The sequence was obtained from an adult woman who had mild COVID-19 (a few samples of this study predate the infection). Cell type and time point are not known. CDR3 residues: CASSVGGQGSYEQYF. The CDR3 nucleotides read TGTGCCAGCAGCGTAGGGGGACAGGGCTCCTACGAGCAGTACTTC.